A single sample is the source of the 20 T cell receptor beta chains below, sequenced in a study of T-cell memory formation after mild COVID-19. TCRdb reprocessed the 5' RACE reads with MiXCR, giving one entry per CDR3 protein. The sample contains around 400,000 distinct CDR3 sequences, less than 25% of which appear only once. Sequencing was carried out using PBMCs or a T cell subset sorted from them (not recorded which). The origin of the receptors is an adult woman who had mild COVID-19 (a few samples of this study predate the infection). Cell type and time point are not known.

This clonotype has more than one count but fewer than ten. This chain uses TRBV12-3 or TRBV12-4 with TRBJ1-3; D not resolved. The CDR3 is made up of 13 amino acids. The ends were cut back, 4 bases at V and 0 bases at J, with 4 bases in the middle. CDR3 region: CASSSYSGNTIYF. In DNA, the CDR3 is TGTGCCAGCAGTTCCTACTCTGGAAACACCATATATTTT.

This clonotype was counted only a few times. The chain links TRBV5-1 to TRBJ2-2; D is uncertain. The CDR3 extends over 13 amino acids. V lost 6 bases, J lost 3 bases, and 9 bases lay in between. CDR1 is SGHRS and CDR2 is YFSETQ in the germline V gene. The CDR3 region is CASKRADTGELFF. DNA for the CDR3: TGCGCCAGCAAAAGGGCTGACACCGGGGAGCTGTTTTTT.

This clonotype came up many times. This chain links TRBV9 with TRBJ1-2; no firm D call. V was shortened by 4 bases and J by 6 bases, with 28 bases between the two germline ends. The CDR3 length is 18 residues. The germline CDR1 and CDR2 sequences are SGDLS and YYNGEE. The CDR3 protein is CASSPFALGSGAGHGYTF. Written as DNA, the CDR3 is TGTGCCAGCAGCCCCTTTGCTCTAGGATCGGGAGCTGGCCATGGCTACACCTTC.

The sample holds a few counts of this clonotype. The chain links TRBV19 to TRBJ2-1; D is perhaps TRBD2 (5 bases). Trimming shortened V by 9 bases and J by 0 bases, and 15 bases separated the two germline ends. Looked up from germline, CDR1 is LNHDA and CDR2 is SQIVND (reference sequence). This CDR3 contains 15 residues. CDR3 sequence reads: CARALEGNSYNEQFF. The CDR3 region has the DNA TGTGCCAGAGCTCTAGAGGGCAACTCCTACAATGAGCAGTTCTTC.

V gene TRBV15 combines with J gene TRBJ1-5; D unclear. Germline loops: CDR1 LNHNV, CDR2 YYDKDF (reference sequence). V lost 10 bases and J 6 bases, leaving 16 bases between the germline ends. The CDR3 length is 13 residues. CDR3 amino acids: CAIGNDLSQPQHF. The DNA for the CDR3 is TGTGCCATCGGGAACGATCTGTCTCAGCCCCAGCATTTT.

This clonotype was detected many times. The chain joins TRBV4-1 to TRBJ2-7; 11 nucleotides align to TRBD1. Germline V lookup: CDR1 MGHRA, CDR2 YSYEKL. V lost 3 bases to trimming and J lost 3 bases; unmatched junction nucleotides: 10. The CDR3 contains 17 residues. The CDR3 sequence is CASSQPGGTGGFYEQYF. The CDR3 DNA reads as TGCGCCAGCAGCCAGCCGGGGGGGACAGGGGGTTTCTACGAGCAGTACTTC.

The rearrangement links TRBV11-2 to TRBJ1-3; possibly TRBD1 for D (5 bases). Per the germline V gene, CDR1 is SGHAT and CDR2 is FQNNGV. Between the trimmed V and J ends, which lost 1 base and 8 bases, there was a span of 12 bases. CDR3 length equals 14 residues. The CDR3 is CASSLGYGADTIYF. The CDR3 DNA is TGTGCCAGCAGCTTAGGGTATGGGGCGGACACCATATATTTT. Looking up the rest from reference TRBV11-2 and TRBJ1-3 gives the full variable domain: EAGVAQSPRYKIIEKRQSVAFWCNPISGHATLYWYQQILGQGPKLLIQFQNNGVVDDSQLPKDRFSAERLKGVDSTLKIQPAKLEDSAVYLCASSLGYGADTIYFGEGSWLTVV.

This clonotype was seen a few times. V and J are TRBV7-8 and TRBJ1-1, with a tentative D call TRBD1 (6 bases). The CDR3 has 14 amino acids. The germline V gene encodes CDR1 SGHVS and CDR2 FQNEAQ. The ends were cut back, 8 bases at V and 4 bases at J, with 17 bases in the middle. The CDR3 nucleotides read TGTGCCAGCGGGTTGGTCAGGGGAGTCACTGAAGCTTTCTTT. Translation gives CASGLVRGVTEAFF.

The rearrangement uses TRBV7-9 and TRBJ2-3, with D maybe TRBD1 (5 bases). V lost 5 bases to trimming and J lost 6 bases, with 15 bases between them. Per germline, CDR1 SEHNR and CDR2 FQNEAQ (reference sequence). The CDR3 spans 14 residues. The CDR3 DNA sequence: TGTGCCAGCAGCCCTCAAGGTCAGGGCGATACGCAGTATTTT. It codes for CASSPQGQGDTQYF. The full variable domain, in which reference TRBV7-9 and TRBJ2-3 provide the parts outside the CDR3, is DTGVSQNPRHKITKRGQNVTFRCDPISEHNRLYWYRQTLGQGPEFLTYFQNEAQLEKSRLLSDRFSAERPKGSFSTLEIQRTEQGDSAMYLCASSPQGQGDTQYFGPGTRLTVL.

CDR3 sequence reads: CASSSPGLAGYNEQFF. The CDR3 nucleotides are TGTGCCAGCAGTTCACCGGGACTAGCGGGATACAATGAGCAGTTCTTC. This chain links TRBV12-3 or TRBV12-4 with TRBJ2-1; 13 nucleotides align to TRBD2. The CDR3 is 16 residues long. V lost 4 bases and J lost 4; bases outside the gene matches: 4.

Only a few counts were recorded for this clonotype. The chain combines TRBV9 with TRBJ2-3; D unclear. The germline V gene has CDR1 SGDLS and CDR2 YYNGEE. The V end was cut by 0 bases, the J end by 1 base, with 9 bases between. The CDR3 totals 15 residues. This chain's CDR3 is CASSVAGLRTDTQYF. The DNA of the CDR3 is TGTGCCAGCAGCGTAGCCGGGCTGCGCACAGATACGCAGTATTTT.

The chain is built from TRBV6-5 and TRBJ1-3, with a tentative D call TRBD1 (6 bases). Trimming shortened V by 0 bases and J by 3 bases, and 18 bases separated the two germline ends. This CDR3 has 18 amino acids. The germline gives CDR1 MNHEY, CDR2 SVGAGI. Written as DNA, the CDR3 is TGTGCCAGCAGTTACTCCCACCGTAGAGGGGGGAGTGGAAACACCATATATTTT. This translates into CASSYSHRRGGSGNTIYF.

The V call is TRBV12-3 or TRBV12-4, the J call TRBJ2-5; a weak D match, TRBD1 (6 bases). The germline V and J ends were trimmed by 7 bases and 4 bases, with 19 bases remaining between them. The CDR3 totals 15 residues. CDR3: CASIPGGRISETQYF. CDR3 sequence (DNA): TGTGCCAGCATCCCTGGGGGCAGGATATCAGAGACCCAGTACTTC.

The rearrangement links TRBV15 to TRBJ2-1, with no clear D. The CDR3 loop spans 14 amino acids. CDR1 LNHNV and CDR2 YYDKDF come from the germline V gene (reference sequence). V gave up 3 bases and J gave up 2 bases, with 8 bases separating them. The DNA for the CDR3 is TGTGCCACCAGCAGGGACGGAGCCTACAATGAGCAGTTCTTC. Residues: CATSRDGAYNEQFF.

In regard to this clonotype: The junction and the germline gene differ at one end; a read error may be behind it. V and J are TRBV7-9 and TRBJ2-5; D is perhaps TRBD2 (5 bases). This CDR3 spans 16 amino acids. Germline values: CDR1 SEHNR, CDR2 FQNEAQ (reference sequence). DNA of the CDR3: TGTGCCCGCAGCCCCCGTGGAGGTCCCCTCCAAGAGACCCAGTACTTC. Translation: CARSPRGGPLQETQYF.

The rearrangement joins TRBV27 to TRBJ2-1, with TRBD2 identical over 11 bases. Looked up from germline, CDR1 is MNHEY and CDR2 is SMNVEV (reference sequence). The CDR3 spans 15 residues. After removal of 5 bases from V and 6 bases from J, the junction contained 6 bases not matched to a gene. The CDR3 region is CASSPIAGGPNEQFF. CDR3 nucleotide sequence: TGTGCCAGCAGTCCCATAGCGGGGGGGCCCAATGAGCAGTTCTTC.

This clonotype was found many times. The CDR3 spells CASSLDGNQETQYF. The CDR3 DNA reads as TGTGCCAGCAGCTTAGATGGAAACCAAGAGACCCAGTACTTC. The J gene is TRBJ2-5, the V gene TRBV7-2; D remains ambiguous. Germline V gene sequence: CDR1 SGHTA, CDR2 FQGNSA. The CDR3 is 14 residues long. The V end was cut by 1 base, the J end by 0 bases, with 6 bases between.

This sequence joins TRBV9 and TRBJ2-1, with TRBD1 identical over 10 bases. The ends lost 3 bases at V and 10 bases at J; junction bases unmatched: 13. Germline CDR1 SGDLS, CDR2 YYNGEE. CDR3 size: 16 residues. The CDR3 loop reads CASSATGTGVQGEQFF. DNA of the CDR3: TGTGCCAGCAGCGCGACCGGGACAGGGGTACAAGGAGAGCAGTTCTTC.

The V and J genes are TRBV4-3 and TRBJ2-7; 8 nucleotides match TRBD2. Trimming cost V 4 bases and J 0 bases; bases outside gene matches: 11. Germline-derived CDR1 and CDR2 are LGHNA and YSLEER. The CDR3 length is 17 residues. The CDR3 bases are TGCGCCAGCAGCCGTGCACGGGGGGGGTTAAGCTCCTACGAGCAGTACTTC. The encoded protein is CASSRARGGLSSYEQYF.

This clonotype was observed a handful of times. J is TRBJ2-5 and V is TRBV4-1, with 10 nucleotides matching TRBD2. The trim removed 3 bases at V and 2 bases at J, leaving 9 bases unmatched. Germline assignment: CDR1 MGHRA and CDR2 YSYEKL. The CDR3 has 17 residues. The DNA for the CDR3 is TGCGCCAGCAGCCAGCATACTAGCGGGGCAGGGCAAGAGACCCAGTACTTC. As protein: CASSQHTSGAGQETQYF.